Shown below are 26 T cell receptor beta chains from a single sample sequenced in a study of molecular identifiers for immune sequencing clone quantification (dated by TCRdb to the late 2010s). Library prep was done by PCR. The sequencing machine was an Illumina HiSeq 4000. TCRdb handled the public reads itself, with Q25 trimming in fastp and clone calling in MiXCR, and kept productive beta chains. CDR3 protein sequences are deduplicated, and each keeps its most common genes and DNA. This sample has around 25,000 distinct CDR3 sequences in its table, and about 15% of those were observed once. Around 1% of the sample comes from the top ten. Sequenced sample: naive CD8+ T cells from blood, with Jurkat cell RNA spiked in. The sample's cell subset or site label, decoded: FACS-sorted CD8+CD4-CCR7+CD45RA+ naive T cells. Receptors were obtained from a human donor in good health. Some libraries in this study had Jurkat cell RNA spiked in.

This clonotype was seen repeatedly, ten times or more. The V and J genes are TRBV13 and TRBJ2-7; weak D call: TRBD2 (6 bases). The CDR3 spans 15 residues. Trimming pared 5 bases from V and 1 base from J, leaving 15 bases between. Germline V gene lookup returns CDR1 PRHDT and CDR2 FYEKMQ (reference sequence). Here the CDR3 reads CASSAGTRGSYEQYF. CDR3 DNA: TGTGCCAGCAGCGCGGGGACTCGGGGGTCCTACGAGCAGTACTTC.

This clonotype has ten or more counts. The chain carries TRBV20-1 and TRBJ2-3; the match to TRBD2 covers 11 bases. The ends lost 1 base at V and 4 bases at J; junction bases unmatched: 4. The CDR3 covers 15 residues. Germline V CDR1 and CDR2: DFQATT, SNEGSKA (reference sequence). CDR3 protein: CSARVSGRASDTQYF. CDR3 coding DNA: TGCAGTGCTAGAGTTAGCGGGAGGGCCTCAGATACGCAGTATTTT.

Many counts were recorded for this clonotype. The genes are TRBV2 and TRBJ2-3, with 10 bases aligning to TRBD2. The trim removed 1 base at V and 3 bases at J, leaving 13 bases unmatched. Germline CDR1 reads SNHLY; CDR2 reads FYNNEI. This CDR3 is built from 19 residues. The CDR3 spells CASSEEYGASGGATDTQYF. The CDR3 DNA reads TGTGCCAGCAGTGAAGAGTATGGGGCAAGCGGGGGGGCGACAGATACGCAGTATTTT.

This clonotype was observed many times. The rearrangement joins TRBV7-9 to TRBJ2-1; D ambiguous. Germline V gene sequence: CDR1 SEHNR, CDR2 FQNEAQ (reference sequence). The CDR3 has 11 amino acids. V was clipped by 6 bases and J by 8 bases, with 8 bases between them. In DNA, the CDR3 is TGTGCCAGCAGAACTACGGATGAGCAGTTCTTC. Protein: CASRTTDEQFF.

This clonotype showed up many times. The chain couples TRBV7-9 to TRBJ1-1, with 8 bases lining up with TRBD1. Looked up from germline, CDR1 is SEHNR and CDR2 is FQNEAQ (reference sequence). V shed 3 bases, J shed 4 bases, and the junction held 13 bases outside the gene matches. The CDR3 covers 17 residues. CDR3: CASSFNADREYRTEAFF. For the CDR3, the DNA is TGTGCCAGCAGCTTCAATGCGGACAGGGAGTATCGCACTGAAGCTTTCTTT. The entire variable domain, with the rest obtained from reference TRBV7-9 and TRBJ1-1, is as follows: DTGVSQNPRHKITKRGQNVTFRCDPISEHNRLYWYRQTLGQGPEFLTYFQNEAQLEKSRLLSDRFSAERPKGSFSTLEIQRTEQGDSAMYLCASSFNADREYRTEAFFGQGTRLTVV.

The rearrangement links TRBV24-1 to TRBJ2-2; D is undetermined. V was pared by 1 base and J by 1 base, with 6 bases between. The germline gives CDR1 KGHDR, CDR2 SFDVKD. CDR3 length equals 15 residues. The CDR3 region is CATSDFGRNTGELFF. In nucleotides, the CDR3 is TGTGCCACCAGTGATTTCGGACGGAACACCGGGGAGCTGTTTTTT.

This clonotype showed up many times. The V and J genes are TRBV12-3 or TRBV12-4 and TRBJ1-1, with TRBD1 matching 8 bases. V lost 6 bases and J lost 1; bases outside the gene matches: 7. The CDR3 runs 15 residues. This CDR3 is CASRLPGGSNTEAFF. CDR3 in DNA: TGTGCCAGCAGACTTCCAGGGGGCTCGAACACTGAAGCTTTCTTT.

This clonotype has a count of ten or more. This chain connects TRBV30 to TRBJ1-1; D not certain. Germline V lookup: CDR1 GTSNPN, CDR2 SVGIG (reference sequence). CDR3 length: 12 residues. The ends were cut back, 2 bases at V and 1 base at J, with 5 bases in the middle. CDR3 nucleotide sequence: TGTGCCTGGAGTTCCGGGAACACTGAAGCTTTCTTT. Protein product: CAWSSGNTEAFF.

This clonotype was counted many times. The chain combines TRBV27 with TRBJ1-1, with 8 positions matching TRBD1. Germline V gene sequence: CDR1 MNHEY, CDR2 SMNVEV (reference sequence). V shed 6 bases and J 3 bases; nucleotides not matched to a gene: 9. The CDR3 is made up of 15 amino acids. The CDR3 reads CASSLGQGVYTEAFF. In nucleotides, the CDR3 is TGTGCCAGCAGCCTTGGACAGGGAGTGTACACTGAAGCTTTCTTT.

Turning to this clonotype: A much bigger clone sits one base away, suggesting this may be a read error. The missing conserved phenylalanine or tryptophan at the end of this CDR3 makes a read error likely. The rearrangement uses TRBV28 and TRBJ2-3; TRBD2 matches 7 bases. CDR3 length: 15 amino acids. V shed 7 bases and J 1 base; nucleotides not matched to a gene: 8. Germline CDR1 and CDR2: MDHEN and SYDVKM. CDR3 DNA sequence: TGTGCCAGCAATGGGGGAGGGCCTGGCACAGATACGCAGTATTCT. Translation gives CASNGGGPGTDTQYS.

In this sample, this clonotype turned up many times. This chain joins TRBV4-3 and TRBJ2-7; 10 bases match TRBD1. The germline V gene encodes CDR1 LGHNA and CDR2 YSLEER. The CDR3 has 15 residues. With V trimmed by 4 bases and J by 7 bases, 10 bases remained unmatched. Here the CDR3 reads CASSLHRDRGEEQYF. The CDR3, as DNA: TGCGCCAGCAGCCTGCACCGGGACAGGGGTGAGGAGCAGTACTTC.

At least ten counts were recorded for this clonotype. The chain uses TRBV19 and TRBJ1-1; no firm D call. The CDR3 is 16 residues long. Germline-derived CDR1 and CDR2 are LNHDA and SQIVND (reference sequence). V lost 4 bases and J 2 bases, leaving 17 bases between the germline ends. The CDR3 nucleotides are TGTGCCAGTAGTACGGACTACGGACCATACAACACTGAAGCTTTCTTT. Translating gives CASSTDYGPYNTEAFF.

This clonotype appeared many times. The gene calls are TRBV11-3 and TRBJ2-2, with D possibly matching TRBD2 (6 bases). Germline CDR1 SGHNT, CDR2 YENEEA. The CDR3 loop spans 15 amino acids. Between the trimmed V and J ends, which lost 5 bases and 1 base, there was a span of 11 bases. This CDR3 reads CASSPDYLNTGELFF. The CDR3, as DNA: TGTGCCAGCAGCCCGGACTACTTGAACACCGGGGAGCTGTTTTTT.

This clonotype was counted at least ten times. This sequence joins TRBV4-3 and TRBJ2-1; either TRBD1 or TRBD2 may supply D (5 bases each). The CDR3 has 13 residues. CDR1 LGHNA and CDR2 YSLEER come from the germline V gene. V lost 0 bases and J 9 bases, leaving 9 bases between the germline ends. This CDR3 is CASSQDIGTEQFF. The CDR3 DNA reads TGCGCCAGCAGCCAAGATATCGGGACTGAGCAGTTCTTC.

This chain uses TRBV13 with TRBJ1-1; 11 nucleotides match TRBD1. Germline CDR1 reads PRHDT; CDR2 reads FYEKMQ (reference sequence). This CDR3 is built from 16 residues. The ends lost 8 bases at V and 5 bases at J; junction bases unmatched: 13. CDR3 DNA sequence: TGTGCCAGCTCTCGAACCCAGGACAGGGGGCTGACTGAAGCTTTCTTT. Residues: CASSRTQDRGLTEAFF.

This clonotype was seen a handful of times. Just one base apart from a much larger clone, this may be a read error. This likely comes from a read error, as the CDR3 has no conserved phenylalanine or tryptophan at its end. This sequence joins TRBV7-9 and TRBJ1-1; a possible D gene is TRBD1 (5 bases). V lost 3 bases and J 4 bases, leaving 12 bases between the germline ends. The CDR3 runs 14 residues. CDR1 and CDR2 from the germline V gene are SEHNR and FQNEAQ (reference sequence). The CDR3: CASSFTGAATEAFS. The DNA for the CDR3 is TGTGCCAGCAGCTTTACTGGGGCCGCCACTGAAGCTTTCTCT.

This clonotype was found many times. The chain joins TRBV11-3 to TRBJ2-3, with TRBD1 matching over 7 bases. Germline V CDR1 and CDR2: SGHNT, YENEEA. Germline trimming cut 5 bases from V and 2 bases from J; bases unmatched to any gene: 7. There are 15 residues in the CDR3. CDR3 nucleotide sequence: TGTGCCAGCAGCGCCAGGGACAGTAACACAGATACGCAGTATTTT. Translating it yields CASSARDSNTDTQYF.

As concerns this clonotype: Being one base from a much bigger clone, this may be a read error. The CDR3 is CASKGTGGIGDTQCF. The DNA for the CDR3 is TGTGCCAGTAAGGGGACAGGGGGCATTGGAGATACGCAGTGTTTT. The chain carries TRBV19 and TRBJ2-3, with TRBD1 identical over 12 bases. The CDR3 length is 15 residues. CDR1 LNHDA and CDR2 SQIVND come from the germline V gene (reference sequence).

About this clonotype: In this CDR3 the conserved last residue, phenylalanine or tryptophan, is missing, so a read error is likely. V and J are TRBV4-3 and TRBJ2-7; 7 positions match TRBD1. This CDR3 spans 15 amino acids. Germline V gene sequence: CDR1 LGHNA, CDR2 YSLEER. The trim removed 0 bases at V and 3 bases at J, leaving 5 bases unmatched. The CDR3 nucleotides are TGCGCCAGCAGCCAAGAGAGGGGGCTGAGCTACGAGCAGTACCTC. It yields the protein CASSQERGLSYEQYL.

This clonotype was counted ten times or more. This chain connects TRBV4-2 to TRBJ2-5; 7 nucleotides line up with TRBD2. The CDR3 extends over 16 amino acids. Germline V gene sequence: CDR1 LGHNA, CDR2 YNFKEQ. V was pared by 2 bases and J by 5 bases, with 11 bases of the junction left unmatched. In DNA form, the CDR3 reads TGTGCCAGCAGCCAACCGGTACTGGCGGGAGTGGAGACCCAGTACTTC. It encodes CASSQPVLAGVETQYF.

This clonotype was observed many times. The chain couples TRBV19 to TRBJ1-1; no firm D call. The CDR3 runs 13 residues. Trimming took 9 bases from V and 4 from J, leaving 15 bases between them. Per the germline V gene, CDR1 is LNHDA and CDR2 is SQIVND (reference sequence). The CDR3 reads CASRMGRLTEAFF. In DNA, the CDR3 is TGTGCCAGCCGAATGGGTCGGCTCACTGAAGCTTTCTTT.

There are many counts of this clonotype. This chain joins TRBV7-4 and TRBJ1-1, with D perhaps TRBD1 (6 bases). The CDR3 has 13 residues. Per the germline V gene, CDR1 is SGHVT and CDR2 is SQSDAQ. Trimming took off 6 bases at V and 14 bases at J, with 22 bases between the two ends. Written as DNA, the CDR3 is TGTGCCAGCAGGTCGGGACAAATCACAGAAGTCTTCTTT. Encoded protein: CASRSGQITEVFF.

In this sample, this clonotype turned up many times. The chain combines TRBV10-2 with TRBJ2-5; D unclear. There are 14 residues in the CDR3. Germline CDR1 reads WSHSY; CDR2 reads SAAADI. V gave up 2 bases and J gave up 0 bases, with 7 bases separating them. CDR3 residues: CASSEDQDQETQYF. CDR3 nucleotide sequence: TGCGCCAGCAGTGAGGATCAGGACCAAGAGACCCAGTACTTC.

This clonotype has at least ten counts. The gene calls are TRBV6-2 or TRBV6-3 and TRBJ2-1, with 12 bases matching TRBD2. The V gene end was trimmed by 2 bases and the J gene end by 8 bases; junction bases not matched to a gene: 7. Germline CDR1 MNHEY, CDR2 SVGEGT. This CDR3 contains 16 residues. In nucleotides, the CDR3 is TGTGCCAGCAGTTACGGGCTAGCGGGAGGGTTTGATGAGCAGTTCTTC. The encoded protein is CASSYGLAGGFDEQFF.

This clonotype came up many times. The chain recombines TRBV29-1 with TRBJ1-1, with 10 bases fitting TRBD1. Trimming took 4 bases from V and 3 from J; bases not matched to a gene: 5. The CDR3 consists of 14 residues. Germline V gene data show CDR1 as SQVTM and CDR2 as ANQGSEA. CDR3 sequence reads: CSVAGTGVYTEAFF. CDR3 nucleotides: TGCAGCGTTGCCGGGACAGGGGTCTACACTGAAGCTTTCTTT.

This clonotype was recorded many times. The chain carries TRBV6-1 and TRBJ2-7, with 9 bases fitting TRBD2. V dropped 7 bases and J dropped 2; count of bases not matched to a gene: 6. Germline assignment: CDR1 MNHNS and CDR2 SASEGT. This CDR3 contains 14 residues. The CDR3 sequence: CASNILAGTYEQYF. CDR3 nucleotides: TGTGCCAGCAATATACTAGCGGGCACCTACGAGCAGTACTTC.